What follows are 9 T cell receptor beta chains derived from one specimen sequenced in a study of T cell clonotyping in hematopoietic cell transplantation. Here immunoSEQ multiplex PCR was the method, and the copy in TCRdb shows in-frame clones only, minus some. Of 9,000 to 15,000 clones listed, approximately 51% were seen once; the top ten hold 10% to 11%. Sequencing used peripheral blood mononuclear cells. These receptors were obtained from a man between 45 and 60 years old in good health. Some clones in this sample may be carry-over from other donors' samples.

The V gene is TRBV9, the J gene TRBJ2-3; D ambiguous. The V and J ends lost 0 bases and 7 bases respectively, with 9 bases between them. The CDR3 consists of 13 residues. CDR1 SGDLS and CDR2 YYNGEE come from the germline V gene. The CDR3 reads CASSVDSGHTQYF. In DNA, the CDR3 is TGTGCCAGCAGCGTAGATTCAGGTCATACGCAGTATTTT. The variable domain in full, completed from reference TRBV9 and TRBJ2-3, reads DSGVTQTPKHLITATGQRVTLRCSPRSGDLSVYWYQQSLDQGLQFLIQYYNGEERAKGNILERFSAQQFPDLHSELNLSSLELGDSALYFCASSVDSGHTQYFGPGTRLTVL.

This clone appeared a single time. The chain joins TRBV6-1 to TRBJ1-2, with D maybe TRBD1 (5 bases). Trimming cost V 3 bases and J 4 bases, with 15 bases left between them. Germline loops: CDR1 MNHNS, CDR2 SASEGT. This CDR3 region has 15 residues. As DNA, the CDR3 is TGTGCCAGCAGTGACACCGAGACAGCGCTCTATGGCTACACCTTC. Translating it yields CASSDTETALYGYTF.

The chain's CDR3 is CASSPRSGRSYEQYF. In DNA form, the CDR3 reads TGTGCCAGCAGCCCTCGATCAGGACGGAGTTACGAGCAGTACTTC. This rearrangement joins TRBV14 to TRBJ2-7; D not certain. This CDR3 spans 15 amino acids. Germline CDR1 SGHDN, CDR2 FVKESK. The V and J ends lost 4 bases and 4 bases respectively, with 17 bases between them.

This clone was counted a few times. The CDR3 DNA sequence: TGTGCCAGCAGCTTAGAAGCCGGAGGCGATGAAAAACTGTTTTTT. Translating gives CASSLEAGGDEKLFF. This chain uses TRBV11-2 with TRBJ1-4; D is uncertain. V was pared by 0 bases and J by 6 bases, with 11 bases between. Germline V gene lookup returns CDR1 SGHAT and CDR2 FQNNGV. CDR3 length: 15 amino acids.

This clone was seen only a few times. DNA of the CDR3: TGTGCCAGCAGTCACACAGGGGGCAGAACTGAAGCTTTCTTT. Protein: CASSHTGGRTEAFF. This sequence joins TRBV6-5 and TRBJ1-1, with TRBD1 matching 9 bases. The junction had 6 bases not matched to a gene; V was cut back by 5 bases and J by 5 bases. This CDR3 contains 14 residues. Germline V gene lookup returns CDR1 MNHEY and CDR2 SVGAGI.

This chain links TRBV4-1 with TRBJ1-5; D is unresolved. This CDR3 has 13 residues. The V and J ends lost 0 bases and 2 bases respectively, with 2 bases between them. Germline V gene data show CDR1 as MGHRA and CDR2 as YSYEKL. CDR3 loop: CASSQDGNQPQHF. The CDR3 DNA follows: TGCGCCAGCAGCCAAGACGGCAATCAGCCCCAGCATTTT.

Turning to this clone: The junction departs from the called germline gene at one end, perhaps through a read error. V and J are TRBV19 and TRBJ2-2; 8 bases map to TRBD1. CDR3 size: 15 residues. The germline CDR1 and CDR2 sequences are LNHDA and SQIVND (reference sequence). The DNA of the CDR3 is TGTGCCAGTTATCGCTCGGCAGGGGGCAGGAGGGGGCTGCTTTTT. This encodes CASYRSAGGRRGLLF.

Only a few counts were recorded for this clone. The chain couples TRBV10-3 to TRBJ2-1; D might be TRBD2 (5 bases). Trimming removed 5 bases at V and 8 bases at J, with 10 bases between. Germline V gene sequence: CDR1 ENHRY, CDR2 SYGVKD. The CDR3 runs to 12 residues. CDR3 sequence reads: CAISSRRYEQFF. DNA of the CDR3: TGTGCCATCAGTTCTCGGAGGTATGAGCAGTTCTTC.

The genes are TRBV30 and TRBJ1-3; no firm D call. The length of the CDR3 is 14 residues. CDR1 is GTSNPN, CDR2 SVGIG, per germline (reference sequence). V was clipped by 3 bases and J by 0 bases, with 9 bases between them. The CDR3 DNA sequence: TGTGCCTGGAGAAGCAGGAGCTCTGGAAACACCATATATTTT. Amino acid sequence: CAWRSRSSGNTIYF.